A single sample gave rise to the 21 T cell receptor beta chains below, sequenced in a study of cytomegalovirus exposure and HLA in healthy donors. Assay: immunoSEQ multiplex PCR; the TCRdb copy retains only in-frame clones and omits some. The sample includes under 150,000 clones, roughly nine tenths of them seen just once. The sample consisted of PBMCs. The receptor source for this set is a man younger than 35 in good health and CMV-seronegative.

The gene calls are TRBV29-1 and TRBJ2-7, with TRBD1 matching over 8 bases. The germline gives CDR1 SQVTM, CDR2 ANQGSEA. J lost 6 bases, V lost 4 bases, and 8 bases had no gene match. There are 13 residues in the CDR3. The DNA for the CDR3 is TGCAGCGTTGGCGCGGACAGGGCCGTCGAGCAGTACTTC. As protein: CSVGADRAVEQYF.

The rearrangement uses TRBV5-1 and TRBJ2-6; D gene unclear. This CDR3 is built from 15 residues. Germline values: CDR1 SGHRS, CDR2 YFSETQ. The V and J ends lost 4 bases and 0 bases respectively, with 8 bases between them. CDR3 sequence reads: CASSLDGSGANVLTF. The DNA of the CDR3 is TGCGCCAGCAGCCTGGACGGCTCTGGGGCCAACGTCCTGACTTTC.

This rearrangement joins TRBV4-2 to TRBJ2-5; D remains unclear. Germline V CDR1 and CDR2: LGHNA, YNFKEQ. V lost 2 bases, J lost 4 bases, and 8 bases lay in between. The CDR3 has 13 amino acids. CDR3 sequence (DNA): TGTGCCAGCAGCCAACAGGAACGAGAGACCCAGTACTTC. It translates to CASSQQERETQYF.

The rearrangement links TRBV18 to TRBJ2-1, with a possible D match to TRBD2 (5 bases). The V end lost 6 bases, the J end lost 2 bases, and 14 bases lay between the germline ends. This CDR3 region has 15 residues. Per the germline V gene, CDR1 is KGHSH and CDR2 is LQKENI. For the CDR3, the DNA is TGTGCCAGCTCCAATGGTCCGGGAACCTACAATGAGCAGTTCTTC. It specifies CASSNGPGTYNEQFF.

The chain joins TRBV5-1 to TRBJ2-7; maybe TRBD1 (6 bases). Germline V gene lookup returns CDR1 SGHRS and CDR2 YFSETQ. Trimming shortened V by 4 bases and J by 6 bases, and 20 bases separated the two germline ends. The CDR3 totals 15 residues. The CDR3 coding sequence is TGCGCCAGCAGCCCAACACAGGGAAGGGCGTTCGAGCAGTACTTC. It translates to CASSPTQGRAFEQYF.

The CDR3, as DNA: TGTGCCAGCAGCGCCCCCGACAGGCCGCGCGAGCAGTACTTC. It specifies CASSAPDRPREQYF. V and J are TRBV5-6 and TRBJ2-7, with a tentative D call TRBD1 (6 bases). CDR1 is SGHDT, CDR2 YYEEEE, per germline. V lost 4 bases and J 6 bases, leaving 17 bases between the germline ends. The CDR3 sequence is 14 residues long.

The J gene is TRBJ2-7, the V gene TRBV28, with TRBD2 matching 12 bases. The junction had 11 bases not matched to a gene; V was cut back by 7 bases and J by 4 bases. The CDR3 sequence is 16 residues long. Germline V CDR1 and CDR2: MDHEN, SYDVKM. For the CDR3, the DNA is TGTGCCAGCAAACTAGACCTTCTAGCGGGGGGGTACGAGCAGTACTTC. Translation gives CASKLDLLAGGYEQYF.

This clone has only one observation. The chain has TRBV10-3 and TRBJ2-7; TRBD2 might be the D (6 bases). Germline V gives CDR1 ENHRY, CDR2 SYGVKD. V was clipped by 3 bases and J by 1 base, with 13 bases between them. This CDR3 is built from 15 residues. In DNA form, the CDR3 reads TGTGCCATCAGTGATACCCTTGCGGGATCCTACGAGCAGTACTTC. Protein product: CAISDTLAGSYEQYF.

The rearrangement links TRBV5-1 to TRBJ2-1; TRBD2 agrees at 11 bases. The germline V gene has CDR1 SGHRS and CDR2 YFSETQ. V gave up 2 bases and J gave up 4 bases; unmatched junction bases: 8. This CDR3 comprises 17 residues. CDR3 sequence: CASSLLPGTSGYNEQFF. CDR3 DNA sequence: TGCGCCAGCAGCTTACTACCCGGGACTAGCGGTTACAATGAGCAGTTCTTC.

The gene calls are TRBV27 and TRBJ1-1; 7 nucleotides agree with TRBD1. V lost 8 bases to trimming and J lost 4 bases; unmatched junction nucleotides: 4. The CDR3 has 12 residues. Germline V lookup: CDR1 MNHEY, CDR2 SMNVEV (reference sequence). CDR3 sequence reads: CASRQGGTEAFF. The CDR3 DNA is TGTGCCAGCCGACAGGGAGGCACTGAAGCTTTCTTT.

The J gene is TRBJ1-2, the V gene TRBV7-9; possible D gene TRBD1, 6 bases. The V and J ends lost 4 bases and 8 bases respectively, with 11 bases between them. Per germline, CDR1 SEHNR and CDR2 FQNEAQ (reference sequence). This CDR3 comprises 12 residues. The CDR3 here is CASSSRGYGYTF. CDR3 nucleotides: TGTGCCAGCAGCTCGAGGGGGTACGGCTACACCTTC.

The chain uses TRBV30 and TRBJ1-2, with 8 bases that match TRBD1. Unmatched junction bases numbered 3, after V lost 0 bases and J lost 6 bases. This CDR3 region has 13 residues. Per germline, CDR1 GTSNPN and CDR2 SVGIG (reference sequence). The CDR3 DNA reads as TGTGCCTGGAGTGTGTCAGGGGGCAATGGCTACACCTTC. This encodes CAWSVSGGNGYTF. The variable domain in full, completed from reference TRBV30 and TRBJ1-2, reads SQTIHQWPATLVQPVGSPLSLECTVEGTSNPNLYWYRQAAGRGLQLLFYSVGIGQISSEVPQNLSASRPQDRQFILSSKKLLLSDSGFYLCAWSVSGGNGYTFGSGTRLTVV.

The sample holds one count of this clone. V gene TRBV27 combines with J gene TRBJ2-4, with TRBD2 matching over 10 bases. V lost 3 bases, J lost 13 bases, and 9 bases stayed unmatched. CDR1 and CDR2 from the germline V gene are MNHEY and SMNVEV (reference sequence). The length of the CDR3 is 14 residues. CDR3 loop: CASSFSLAGDIQYF. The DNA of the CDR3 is TGTGCCAGCAGTTTCTCGCTAGCGGGGGATATACAGTACTTC.

The CDR3 sequence is CASSLGDTYYGYTF. In DNA form, the CDR3 reads TGTGCCAGCAGCTTGGGGGACACCTACTATGGCTACACCTTC. The rearrangement links TRBV5-6 to TRBJ1-2; TRBD1 might be the D (6 bases). This CDR3 comprises 14 residues. Trimming left V 0 bases short and J 3 bases short, with 9 bases between. The germline CDR1 and CDR2 sequences are SGHDT and YYEEEE.

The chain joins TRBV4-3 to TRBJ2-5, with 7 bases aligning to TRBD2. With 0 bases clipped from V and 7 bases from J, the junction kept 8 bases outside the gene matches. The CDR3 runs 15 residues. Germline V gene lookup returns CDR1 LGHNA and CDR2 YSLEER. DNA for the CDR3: TGCGCCAGCAGCCAAGATGGGAGGGTACGGGGGACCCAGTACTTC. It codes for CASSQDGRVRGTQYF.

The CDR3 nucleotides are TGTGCCAGCAGTTCTTCACTAGCGGGGGGGACAGATACGCAGTATTTT. As protein: CASSSSLAGGTDTQYF. V is TRBV6-5 and J is TRBJ2-3, with 13 bases lining up with TRBD2. Trimming removed 4 bases from V and 3 bases from J; junction bases left unmatched: 4. This CDR3 comprises 16 residues. Germline V gene data show CDR1 as MNHEY and CDR2 as SVGAGI.

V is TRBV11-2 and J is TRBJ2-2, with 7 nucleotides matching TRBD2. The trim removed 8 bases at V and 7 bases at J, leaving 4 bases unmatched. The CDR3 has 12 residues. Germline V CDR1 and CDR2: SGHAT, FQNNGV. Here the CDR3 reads CASQGGVGELFF. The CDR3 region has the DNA TGTGCCAGCCAGGGAGGGGTCGGGGAGCTGTTTTTT.

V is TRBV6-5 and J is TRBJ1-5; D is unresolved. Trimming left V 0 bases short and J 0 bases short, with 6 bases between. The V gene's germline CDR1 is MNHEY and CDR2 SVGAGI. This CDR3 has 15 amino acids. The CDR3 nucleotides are TGTGCCAGCAGTTACTCGGAGCATAGCAATCAGCCCCAGCATTTT. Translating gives CASSYSEHSNQPQHF.

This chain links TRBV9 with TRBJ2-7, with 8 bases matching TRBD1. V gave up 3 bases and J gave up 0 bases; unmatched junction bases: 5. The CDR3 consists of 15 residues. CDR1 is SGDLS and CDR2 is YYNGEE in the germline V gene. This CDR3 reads CASSAGQGSSYEQYF. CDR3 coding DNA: TGTGCCAGCAGCGCCGGACAGGGTAGCTCCTACGAGCAGTACTTC.

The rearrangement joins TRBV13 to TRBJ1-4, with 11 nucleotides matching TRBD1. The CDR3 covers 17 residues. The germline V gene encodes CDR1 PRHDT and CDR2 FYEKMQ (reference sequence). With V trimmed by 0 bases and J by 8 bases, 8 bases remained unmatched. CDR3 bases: TGTGCCAGCAGCTTAGGCAGTGGAGGACAGGGGGCCGAAAAACTGTTTTTT. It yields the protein CASSLGSGGQGAEKLFF.

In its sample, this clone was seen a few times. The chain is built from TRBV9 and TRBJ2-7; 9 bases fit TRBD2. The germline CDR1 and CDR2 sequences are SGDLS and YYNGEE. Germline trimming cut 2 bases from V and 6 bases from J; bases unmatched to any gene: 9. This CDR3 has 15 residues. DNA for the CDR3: TGTGCCAGCAGCGTGCATAGCGGGAGCGACGCCGAGCAGTACTTC. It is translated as CASSVHSGSDAEQYF. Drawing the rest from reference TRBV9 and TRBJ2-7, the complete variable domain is DSGVTQTPKHLITATGQRVTLRCSPRSGDLSVYWYQQSLDQGLQFLIQYYNGEERAKGNILERFSAQQFPDLHSELNLSSLELGDSALYFCASSVHSGSDAEQYFGPGTRLTVT.